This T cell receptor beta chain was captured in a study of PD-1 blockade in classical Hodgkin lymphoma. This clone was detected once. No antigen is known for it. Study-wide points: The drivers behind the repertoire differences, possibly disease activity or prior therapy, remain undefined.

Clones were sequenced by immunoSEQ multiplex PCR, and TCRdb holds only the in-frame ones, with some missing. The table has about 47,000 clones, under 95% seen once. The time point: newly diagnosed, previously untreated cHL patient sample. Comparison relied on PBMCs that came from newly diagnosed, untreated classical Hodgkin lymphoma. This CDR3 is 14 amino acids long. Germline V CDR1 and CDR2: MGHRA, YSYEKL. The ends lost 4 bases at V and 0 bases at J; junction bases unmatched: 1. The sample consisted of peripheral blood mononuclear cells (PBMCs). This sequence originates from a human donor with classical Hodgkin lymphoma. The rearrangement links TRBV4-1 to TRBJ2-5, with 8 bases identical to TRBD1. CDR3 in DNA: TGCGCCAGCAGCCTGACAGGGGACCAAGAGACCCAGTACTTC. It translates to CASSLTGDQETQYF.